This T cell receptor (beta chain) was profiled in a study of T cell responses to AZD1222 COVID-19 vaccine. To note about this clone: What it binds is not known.

The method was immunoSEQ multiplex PCR; TCRdb's version includes in-frame clones alone and lacks a portion of them. The sample shows about 130,000 clones, 70% to 90% of them seen only once. Broader study findings: Spike-specific TCR depth and breadth grew after two AZD1222 doses. White British ancestry dominated among donors, who included more females, and clonal diversity was possibly underestimated.

The sequence came from an adult in good health. The specimen was peripheral blood, collected on day 0 of AZD1222 vaccination.

Here the CDR3 reads CASSLQTGGQETQYF. The CDR3 nucleotides read TGTGCCAGCAGCTTACAGACGGGAGGCCAAGAGACCCAGTACTTC. The chain links TRBV7-9 to TRBJ2-5, with 7 bases matching TRBD2. V shed 2 bases and J 1 base; nucleotides not matched to a gene: 4. Germline-derived CDR1 and CDR2 are SEHNR and FQNEAQ (reference sequence). The CDR3 runs to 15 residues.